These 18 T cell receptor beta chains share one sample of origin, sequenced in a study of blood T cell dynamics during melanoma immunotherapy. Clones were read by immunoSEQ multiplex PCR, and TCRdb kept only the in-frame ones, dropping some. Among approximately 10,000 clones, 70% to 90% were seen once, and the ten largest hold about a tenth. Time point of the sample: pre-treatment baseline. The source was blood, collected from a patient treated with checkpoint blockade. The source of these receptors is a human donor with melanoma.

The chain couples TRBV7-6 to TRBJ2-1; 10 nucleotides line up with TRBD2. CDR3 length: 16 amino acids. Germline V gives CDR1 SGHVS, CDR2 FNYEAQ. V was pared by 5 bases and J by 6 bases, with 10 bases of the junction left unmatched. CDR3 DNA sequence: TGTGCCAGCAGCACGATGGATAGCGGGAGGACCAATGAGCAGTTCTTC. Protein product: CASSTMDSGRTNEQFF. The whole variable domain, remainder taken from reference TRBV7-6 and TRBJ2-1, is GAGVSQSPRYKVTKRGQDVALRCDPISGHVSLYWYRQALGQGPEFLTYFNYEAQQDKSGLPNDRFSAERPEGSISTLTIQRTEQRDSAMYRCASSTMDSGRTNEQFFGPGTRLTVL.

The chain combines TRBV9 with TRBJ2-5; D is perhaps TRBD1 or TRBD2 (5 bases each). Germline V gene data show CDR1 as SGDLS and CDR2 as YYNGEE. Trimming cost V 0 bases and J 0 bases, with 6 bases left between them. The CDR3 sequence is 14 residues long. CDR3 amino acids: CASSVGGNQETQYF. CDR3 coding DNA: TGTGCCAGCAGCGTAGGGGGGAACCAAGAGACCCAGTACTTC. The full variable domain, in which reference TRBV9 and TRBJ2-5 provide the parts outside the CDR3, is DSGVTQTPKHLITATGQRVTLRCSPRSGDLSVYWYQQSLDQGLQFLIQYYNGEERAKGNILERFSAQQFPDLHSELNLSSLELGDSALYFCASSVGGNQETQYFGPGTRLLVL.

This sequence joins TRBV10-1 and TRBJ2-5; 10 bases fit TRBD2. The CDR3 runs 20 residues. V gave up 3 bases and J gave up 1 base; unmatched junction bases: 17. The germline gives CDR1 WNHNN, CDR2 SYGVQD (reference sequence). The CDR3: CASSDELAGERPPIQETQYF. The CDR3 nucleotides are TGCGCCAGCAGTGACGAGCTAGCGGGAGAGAGGCCGCCTATCCAAGAGACCCAGTACTTC.

The chain combines TRBV27 with TRBJ1-2; 7 bases are a match to TRBD1. The ends lost 0 bases at V and 4 bases at J; junction bases unmatched: 2. The V gene's germline CDR1 is MNHEY and CDR2 SMNVEV (reference sequence). This CDR3 is built from 14 residues. As DNA, the CDR3 is TGTGCCAGCAGTTTATCCCGGACAGGCTATGGCTACACCTTC. It encodes CASSLSRTGYGYTF.

This clone appeared once. This sample includes further DNA sequences coding for the same CDR3. V usage is TRBV5-6 and J usage is TRBJ1-2, with D possibly matching TRBD1 (6 bases). Trimming pared 4 bases from V and 3 bases from J, leaving 16 bases between. Germline lookup yields CDR1 SGHDT and CDR2 YYEEEE. This CDR3 spans 15 amino acids. The CDR3 loop reads CASSRAGRGDYGYTF. CDR3 coding DNA: TGTGCCAGCAGCCGAGCGGGGAGGGGGGACTATGGCTACACCTTC.

The chain links TRBV5-4 to TRBJ2-3; D not resolved. This CDR3 is built from 16 residues. V gave up 3 bases and J gave up 1 base, with 15 bases separating them. Germline lookup yields CDR1 SGHNT and CDR2 YYREEE (reference sequence). This CDR3 reads CASSSKQAGGTDTQYF. The CDR3 DNA reads TGTGCCAGCAGCTCGAAGCAGGCAGGCGGCACAGATACGCAGTATTTT.

The V gene is TRBV14, the J gene TRBJ2-2; D is perhaps TRBD2 (7 bases). CDR1 and CDR2 from the germline V gene are SGHDN and FVKESK. CDR3 length: 15 amino acids. Trimming left V 4 bases short and J 6 bases short, with 15 bases between. DNA for the CDR3: TGTGCCAGCAGCCCGCTAGGCGGGGGCTCCGGGGAGCTGTTTTTT. It codes for CASSPLGGGSGELFF.

The chain links TRBV19 to TRBJ2-1, with 10 nucleotides matching TRBD2. Germline values: CDR1 LNHDA, CDR2 SQIVND (reference sequence). There are 16 residues in the CDR3. Losses at the gene ends were 5 bases for V and 0 bases for J; bases not matched to a gene: 4. CDR3 nucleotides: TGTGCCAGTAGTTCGCGACTAGCGGGCTCCTACAATGAGCAGTTCTTC. The encoded protein is CASSSRLAGSYNEQFF.

V usage is TRBV19 and J usage is TRBJ1-2, with D uncertain. Trimming cost V 7 bases and J 5 bases, with 26 bases left between them. This CDR3 spans 17 amino acids. Germline-derived CDR1 and CDR2 are LNHDA and SQIVND (reference sequence). The CDR3 DNA sequence: TGTGCCAGTACTGGTACCAGGAATGCAAAAGTAGGTTATGGCTACACCTTC. It yields the protein CASTGTRNAKVGYGYTF.

The chain has TRBV5-4 and TRBJ2-1; 9 nucleotides line up with TRBD1. The germline CDR1 and CDR2 sequences are SGHNT and YYREEE (reference sequence). The CDR3 consists of 14 residues. With 4 bases clipped from V and 6 bases from J, the junction kept 5 bases outside the gene matches. This CDR3 is CASSLWTGVNEQFF. Here the CDR3 DNA reads TGTGCCAGCAGCCTATGGACAGGGGTCAATGAGCAGTTCTTC.

This chain connects TRBV18 to TRBJ1-1; possibly TRBD1 for D (5 bases). From germline, CDR1 is KGHSH and CDR2 LQKENI. This CDR3 has 16 amino acids. Trimming stripped 0 bases from V and 1 base from J, with 12 bases between. The CDR3 coding sequence is TGTGCCAGCTCACCACCGTTTGGGGGGGGGAACACTGAAGCTTTCTTT. Translation gives CASSPPFGGGNTEAFF.

The rearrangement joins TRBV4-3 to TRBJ2-5; 9 bases are shared with TRBD2. The CDR3 totals 16 residues. In germline, CDR1 is LGHNA, CDR2 YSLEER. The V and J ends lost 0 bases and 5 bases, in that order; junction bases with no gene match: 7. CDR3 protein: CASSQDLAGMGETQYF. The CDR3 DNA is TGCGCCAGCAGCCAAGATCTAGCGGGGATGGGGGAGACCCAGTACTTC.

The V call is TRBV7-6, the J call TRBJ2-2; the D gene could be TRBD1 or TRBD2 (5 bases each). Germline loops: CDR1 SGHVS, CDR2 FNYEAQ. V was cut by 1 base and J by 7 bases, with 16 bases left in between. CDR3 length: 16 amino acids. Written as DNA, the CDR3 is TGTGCCAGCAGCTTAGAATTGGGGACGGGTCTCGGGGAGCTGTTTTTT. Translation gives CASSLELGTGLGELFF.

The chain links TRBV6-6 to TRBJ2-3; D remains ambiguous. The CDR3 contains 13 residues. The germline V and J ends were trimmed by 0 bases and 4 bases, with 5 bases remaining between them. Germline V gives CDR1 MNHNY, CDR2 SVGAGI (reference sequence). The CDR3 bases are TGTGCCAGCAGTTACTCAATTGCAGATACGCAGTATTTT. This sequence encodes CASSYSIADTQYF.

V gene TRBV25-1 combines with J gene TRBJ2-1; a weak D match, TRBD1 (6 bases). The germline gives CDR1 MGHDK, CDR2 SYGVNS. This CDR3 contains 13 residues. Trimming stripped 2 bases from V and 6 bases from J, with 8 bases between. The CDR3 bases are TGTGCCAGCAGTGAACCAGGGGCCAATGAGCAGTTCTTC. This sequence encodes CASSEPGANEQFF. Drawing the rest from reference TRBV25-1 and TRBJ2-1, the complete variable domain is EADIYQTPRYLVIGTGKKITLECSQTMGHDKMYWYQQDPGMELHLIHYSYGVNSTEKGDLSSESTVSRIRTEHFPLTLESARPSHTSQYLCASSEPGANEQFFGPGTRLTVL.

The chain couples TRBV27 to TRBJ1-1; tentative D call: TRBD1 (6 bases). The CDR3 spans 14 residues. Germline values: CDR1 MNHEY, CDR2 SMNVEV (reference sequence). Trimming took 6 bases from V and 4 from J, leaving 15 bases between them. Here the CDR3 reads CASRPPTGSTEAFF. Here the CDR3 DNA reads TGTGCCAGCAGACCTCCGACAGGATCCACTGAAGCTTTCTTT.

This clone was seen only a few times. The chain uses TRBV5-1 and TRBJ1-4; D is uncertain. Germline V gene sequence: CDR1 SGHRS, CDR2 YFSETQ. This CDR3 comprises 14 residues. V was cut by 0 bases and J by 7 bases, with 10 bases left in between. In DNA form, the CDR3 reads TGCGCCAGCAGCTTGGGGGGTACGGGTGAAAAACTGTTTTTT. This encodes CASSLGGTGEKLFF.

V is TRBV7-8 and J is TRBJ1-4; maybe TRBD1 (5 bases). The CDR3 spans 14 residues. The germline V gene encodes CDR1 SGHVS and CDR2 FQNEAQ. Trimming removed 5 bases at V and 9 bases at J, with 16 bases between. CDR3 loop: CASSRDRRSQKLFF. CDR3 DNA sequence: TGTGCCAGCAGCCGGGACCGACGTTCCCAAAAACTGTTTTTT.